These 29 T cell receptor beta chains were all obtained from the same sample, sequenced in a study of shared clonotypes between healthy human individuals. The repertoire was sequenced with immunoSEQ multiplex PCR; TCRdb's copy has only in-frame clones and lacks some. The repertoire holds some 500,000 clones, with more than 95% as singletons. Sequenced material: naive CD4+ T cells sorted from blood. Subset indicated: CD45RA+ positively selected. These receptors came from a woman aged 30 to 39 in good health.

The chain joins TRBV6-5 to TRBJ2-1; no clear D. This CDR3 is 16 amino acids long. Germline CDR1 reads MNHEY; CDR2 reads SVGAGI. Trimming took off 0 bases at V and 0 bases at J, with 9 bases between the two ends. CDR3 coding DNA: TGTGCCAGCAGTTACTCATTTTCCAGCTCCTACAATGAGCAGTTCTTC. Residues: CASSYSFSSSYNEQFF.

V and J are TRBV27 and TRBJ2-7; 9 nucleotides agree with TRBD1. From germline, CDR1 is MNHEY and CDR2 SMNVEV (reference sequence). There are 16 residues in the CDR3. Unmatched junction bases numbered 9, after V lost 5 bases and J lost 1 base. The CDR3 sequence is CASSRRGQGSSYEQYF. CDR3 in DNA: TGTGCCAGCAGTAGACGGGGACAGGGCTCGTCCTACGAGCAGTACTTC.

V usage is TRBV28 and J usage is TRBJ2-5; D unresolved. The better agreement between TRBJ2-7 and the DNA end casts doubt on the J call. CDR3 length equals 12 residues. CDR1 is MDHEN and CDR2 is SYDVKM in the germline V gene. CDR3 sequence reads: CASSFLRFEQYF. In nucleotides, the CDR3 is TGTGCCAGCAGTTTTCTCCGTTTCGAGCAGTACTTC.

The chain joins TRBV18 to TRBJ1-1; weak D call: TRBD1 (5 bases). In germline, CDR1 is KGHSH, CDR2 LQKENI. Trimming pared 3 bases from V and 2 bases from J, leaving 16 bases between. This CDR3 is built from 16 residues. The DNA for the CDR3 is TGTGCCAGCTCACCCCCGGGGGGGAATAGAAACACTGAAGCTTTCTTT. Amino acids: CASSPPGGNRNTEAFF. The full variable domain, rest sourced from reference TRBV18 and TRBJ1-1, is NAGVMQNPRHLVRRRGQEARLRCSPMKGHSHVYWYRQLPEEGLKFMVYLQKENIIDESGMPKERFSAEFPKEGPSILRIQQVVRGDSAAYFCASSPPGGNRNTEAFFGQGTRLTVV.

With regard to this clone: Other DNA variants within this sample encode the same CDR3. V and J are TRBV4-1 and TRBJ2-7, with TRBD2 matching 13 bases. Germline CDR1 MGHRA, CDR2 YSYEKL. This CDR3 spans 14 amino acids. V was pared by 2 bases and J by 12 bases, with 7 bases of the junction left unmatched. The CDR3: CASSQQTSGRETYF. For the CDR3, the DNA is TGCGCCAGCAGCCAACAAACTAGCGGGAGGGAGACGTACTTC.

A remark on this clone: Other DNA variants within this sample encode the same CDR3. The chain links TRBV6-6 to TRBJ2-7; 9 bases fit TRBD1. Germline CDR1 MNHNY, CDR2 SVGAGI (reference sequence). Unmatched junction bases numbered 2, after V lost 6 bases and J lost 2 bases. This CDR3 spans 13 amino acids. The CDR3: CASSRDRAYEQYF. For the CDR3, the DNA is TGTGCCAGCAGCCGGGACAGGGCCTACGAGCAGTACTTC.

The chain carries TRBV15 and TRBJ2-7; 8 positions match TRBD1. Germline lookup yields CDR1 LNHNV and CDR2 YYDKDF (reference sequence). The CDR3 covers 16 residues. The V gene end was trimmed by 1 base and the J gene end by 2 bases; junction bases not matched to a gene: 7. CDR3 amino acids: CATSRGSGGIPYEQYF. Written as DNA, the CDR3 is TGTGCCACCAGCAGAGGTTCAGGGGGCATTCCCTACGAGCAGTACTTC.

This sequence joins TRBV5-1 and TRBJ2-1; no clear D gene. Trimming stripped 0 bases from V and 8 bases from J, with 3 bases between. This CDR3 region has 11 residues. Germline V gene sequence: CDR1 SGHRS, CDR2 YFSETQ. CDR3 nucleotide sequence: TGCGCCAGCAGCTTGGTCGATGAGCAGTTCTTC. It is translated as CASSLVDEQFF. Full variable domain (remainder filled in from reference TRBV5-1 and TRBJ2-1): KAGVTQTPRYLIKTRGQQVTLSCSPISGHRSVSWYQQTPGQGLQFLFEYFSETQRNKGNFPGRFSGRQFSNSRSEMNVSTLELGDSALYLCASSLVDEQFFGPGTRLTVL.

In regard to this clone: Other DNA sequences from this sample encode an identical CDR3 as well. The chain recombines TRBV29-1 with TRBJ2-7; possible D gene TRBD2, 6 bases. V lost 6 bases, J lost 0 bases, and 15 bases lay in between. In germline, CDR1 is SQVTM, CDR2 ANQGSEA. CDR3 length: 14 residues. The CDR3 bases are TGCAGCGTCGCCCGCACCGGGAGCTCCTACGAGCAGTACTTC. It specifies CSVARTGSSYEQYF.

V gene TRBV23-1 combines with J gene TRBJ2-3; possible D gene TRBD1, 6 bases. TRBV23-1 falls under the ORF class, with uncertain function. Trimming removed 8 bases at V and 1 base at J, with 16 bases between. The CDR3 has 15 amino acids. The CDR3 protein is CASYPGVACTDTQYF. The DNA for the CDR3 is TGCGCCAGCTACCCAGGGGTAGCCTGCACAGATACGCAGTATTTT.

The chain links TRBV19 to TRBJ1-2, with 9 bases aligning to TRBD1. The junction had 8 bases not matched to a gene; V was cut back by 5 bases and J by 7 bases. Per germline, CDR1 LNHDA and CDR2 SQIVND (reference sequence). The CDR3 sequence is 14 residues long. The CDR3 DNA is TGTGCCAGTAGTTGGGGGGACAGGGACGGTGGCTACACCTTC. Its translation is CASSWGDRDGGYTF.

The V and J genes are TRBV29-1 and TRBJ2-6; D ambiguous. The CDR3 has 16 residues. Germline V gene sequence: CDR1 SQVTM, CDR2 ANQGSEA. Trimming cost V 0 bases and J 0 bases, with 9 bases left between them. CDR3 bases: TGCAGCGTTGAAGATGTGCGGCTCTCTGGGGCCAACGTCCTGACTTTC. Protein: CSVEDVRLSGANVLTF.

The chain uses TRBV27 and TRBJ2-7, with 9 bases that match TRBD1. The CDR3 totals 14 residues. Losses at the gene ends were 5 bases for V and 6 bases for J; bases not matched to a gene: 8. The germline V gene encodes CDR1 MNHEY and CDR2 SMNVEV (reference sequence). The CDR3 DNA follows: TGTGCCAGCAGTAACCGGGACAGGGCCTCCGAGCAGTACTTC. Protein product: CASSNRDRASEQYF.

Points on this clone: This CDR3 is also generated by other DNA sequences in the sample. CDR3 amino acids: CASSPPGEETQYF. DNA of the CDR3: TGTGCCAGCTCACCCCCGGGAGAAGAGACCCAGTACTTC. The chain combines TRBV18 with TRBJ2-5, with D tentatively TRBD2 (6 bases). The CDR3 has 13 residues. The ends were cut back, 3 bases at V and 3 bases at J, with 8 bases in the middle. CDR1 is KGHSH and CDR2 is LQKENI in the germline V gene.

In the case of this clone: This same CDR3 is encoded by further DNA sequences in the sample. The rearrangement uses TRBV11-2 and TRBJ2-1, with D possibly being TRBD2 (5 bases). This CDR3 has 15 residues. Per germline, CDR1 SGHAT and CDR2 FQNNGV. Trimming took 1 base from V and 3 from J, leaving 10 bases between them. The CDR3 coding sequence is TGTGCCAGCAGCTTAGTTGGAGGCAGCTACAATGAGCAGTTCTTC. Translation gives CASSLVGGSYNEQFF.

The rearrangement links TRBV10-2 to TRBJ1-6; perhaps TRBD1 as D (5 bases). Trimming took off 3 bases at V and 0 bases at J, with 9 bases between the two ends. This CDR3 comprises 16 residues. CDR1 and CDR2 from the germline V gene are WSHSY and SAAADI. The CDR3 nucleotides read TGCGCCAGCAGTGACGACAGCCTCTCCTATAATTCACCCCTCCACTTT. It codes for CASSDDSLSYNSPLHF.

The J gene is TRBJ1-3, the V gene TRBV10-3; 7 positions agree with TRBD1. V gave up 9 bases and J gave up 2 bases; unmatched junction bases: 4. Germline CDR1 ENHRY, CDR2 SYGVKD. The CDR3 covers 13 residues. CDR3 DNA: TGTGCCATTCAGGGGGACCCTGGAAACACCATATATTTT. Its protein is CAIQGDPGNTIYF.

This clone was seen only once. The chain combines TRBV7-7 with TRBJ2-7, with TRBD2 matching 10 bases. V was clipped by 5 bases and J by 6 bases; unmatched bases: 7. In germline, CDR1 is SSHAT, CDR2 FNYEAQ (reference sequence). This CDR3 has 14 residues. CDR3 coding DNA: TGTGCCAGCAGCCCTAGCGGGGGAGATGGCGAGCAGTACTTC. It yields the protein CASSPSGGDGEQYF.

The chain is built from TRBV19 and TRBJ2-6, with 7 bases lining up with TRBD2. The V segment lost 6 bases and the J segment 2 bases; nucleotides outside the gene matches: 10. Germline-derived CDR1 and CDR2 are LNHDA and SQIVND (reference sequence). The CDR3 is made up of 17 amino acids. The CDR3: CASSIRGGTTGANVLTF. The CDR3 nucleotides read TGTGCCAGTAGCATTAGAGGAGGGACTACTGGGGCCAACGTCCTGACTTTC.

The chain combines TRBV10-3 with TRBJ2-7; 9 bases are a match to TRBD2. Germline loops: CDR1 ENHRY, CDR2 SYGVKD. V shed 7 bases and J 4 bases; nucleotides not matched to a gene: 5. The CDR3 totals 13 residues. The DNA for the CDR3 is TGTGCCATCAAAGGGACTAGCACGTACGAGCAGTACTTC. The encoded protein is CAIKGTSTYEQYF.

The chain has TRBV23-1 and TRBJ1-5, with D possibly being TRBD1 (5 bases). TRBV23-1 is given ORF status, its function remaining uncertain. CDR3 size: 13 residues. The V and J ends lost 6 bases and 2 bases respectively, with 8 bases between them. DNA of the CDR3: TGCGCCAGCAGGGGCAGGGGCAATCAGCCCCAGCATTTT. As protein: CASRGRGNQPQHF.

The J gene is TRBJ2-1, the V gene TRBV5-1; 8 bases map to TRBD2. Unmatched junction bases numbered 2, after V lost 0 bases and J lost 3 bases. The germline CDR1 and CDR2 sequences are SGHRS and YFSETQ. This CDR3 spans 15 amino acids. CDR3 sequence reads: CASSLVSGNYNEQFF. DNA for the CDR3: TGCGCCAGCAGCTTGGTTAGCGGGAACTACAATGAGCAGTTCTTC.

V usage is TRBV10-3 and J usage is TRBJ2-7; possible D gene TRBD1, 5 bases. The CDR3 length is 14 residues. CDR1 and CDR2 (germline): ENHRY, SYGVKD. Trimming took 3 bases from V and 2 from J, leaving 11 bases between them. For the CDR3, the DNA is TGTGCCATCAGTGAATTGAGACAGACCTACGAGCAGTACTTC. Protein: CAISELRQTYEQYF.

The V and J genes are TRBV6-5 and TRBJ2-7; TRBD1 is a possible D gene (6 bases). The germline V gene encodes CDR1 MNHEY and CDR2 SVGAGI. The ends were cut back, 7 bases at V and 1 base at J, with 11 bases in the middle. The CDR3 runs 13 residues. Written as DNA, the CDR3 is TGTGCCAGCATTGGGACAAGTTCCTACGAGCAGTACTTC. Its translation is CASIGTSSYEQYF.

This chain uses TRBV28 with TRBJ2-1; D is unresolved. The CDR3 is made up of 13 amino acids. Germline CDR1 and CDR2: MDHEN and SYDVKM. V shed 8 bases and J shed 0 bases, with 8 bases lying between them. This chain's CDR3 is CASAQSSYNEQFF. The DNA for the CDR3 is TGTGCCAGCGCACAGAGCTCCTACAATGAGCAGTTCTTC.

The genes are TRBV5-4 and TRBJ2-1, with 12 bases fitting TRBD2. The germline V gene has CDR1 SGHNT and CDR2 YYREEE (reference sequence). V lost 3 bases and J lost 0; bases outside the gene matches: 10. CDR3 length equals 19 residues. The CDR3 is CASSSPLAGGDSSYNEQFF. Here the CDR3 DNA reads TGTGCCAGCAGCTCGCCCCTAGCGGGAGGGGATAGCTCCTACAATGAGCAGTTCTTC.

This clone came up once. Distinct nucleotide sequences in the sample also encode this CDR3. The J gene is TRBJ1-2, the V gene TRBV28; D remains unclear. This CDR3 is built from 12 residues. Germline CDR1 MDHEN, CDR2 SYDVKM. V was trimmed by 3 bases and J by 4 bases, leaving 6 bases between them. CDR3 protein: CASSLRAYGYTF. Here the CDR3 DNA reads TGTGCCAGCAGTTTGAGGGCCTATGGCTACACCTTC.

The chain is built from TRBV7-9 and TRBJ2-3; 14 bases fit TRBD2. Germline V gives CDR1 SEHNR, CDR2 FQNEAQ (reference sequence). This CDR3 spans 16 amino acids. The junction had 8 bases not matched to a gene; V was cut back by 6 bases and J by 6 bases. In nucleotides, the CDR3 is TGTGCCAGCAGTTTGGGGACTAGCGGGAGTCGGGATACGCAGTATTTT. Protein: CASSLGTSGSRDTQYF.

The J gene is TRBJ2-1, the V gene TRBV27; tentatively, D is TRBD1 (6 bases). The CDR3 loop spans 17 amino acids. Germline CDR1 MNHEY, CDR2 SMNVEV (reference sequence). V was pared by 8 bases and J by 3 bases, with 23 bases between. The CDR3 protein is CASGQRTGLIFYNEQFF. The DNA of the CDR3 is TGTGCCAGCGGTCAACGTACAGGGTTAATATTCTACAATGAGCAGTTCTTC.